These T cell receptor beta chains were read from a single sample in a study of blood T cells in healthy people across ages. TCRdb called the 5' RACE reads again in MiXCR, with one record for every CDR3 protein. The repertoire includes about 620,000 distinct CDR3 sequences, about 21% of them detected once, and 3% to 4% sits in the top ten. Sequenced sample: blood. The receptors shown here come from a man between 65 and 85 years old in good health. Both conserved end residues are trimmed from each CDR3. The size of a clone is reported for some rows only, either as once, few or many, or as a class for expanded clones.

j_gene,abundance,v_gene,CDR3aa
TRBJ2-3,NA,TRBV4-3,ASSQGRTDTQY
TRBJ2-7,NA,TRBV11-2,ASSLDSTGSYEQY
TRBJ1-3,NA,TRBV9,ASSVEQGVYSGNTIY
TRBJ2-2,NA,TRBV7-8,ASSLVLASGSTGELF
TRBJ2-7,few,TRBV7-9,ASSQTSGTSLYEQY
TRBJ2-5,few,TRBV28,ASSLLTGRGETQY
TRBJ2-1,few,TRBV6-6,ASSYDPLSYNEQF
TRBJ2-7,once,TRBV5-1,ASSLASGSGEQY
TRBJ1-5,few,TRBV20-1,SASTQTNQPQH
TRBJ2-1,few,TRBV5-1,ASRPPGFRSSYNEQF
TRBJ2-3,NA,TRBV29-1,GIGGGASDTQY
NA,NA,TRBV10-1,ASSESGGLYEQY
TRBJ2-1,few,TRBV24-1,ATSDAPGTSGSSYNEQF
TRBJ2-5,NA,TRBV19,ASSIGGGTETQY
TRBJ2-2,NA,TRBV20-1,SAREFGELF
TRBJ2-2,few,TRBV7-9,ASSSGSGRGAGELF
TRBJ2-1,many,TRBV29-1,SVGLAGYNEQF
TRBJ2-5,few,TRBV7-8,ASSRGGVEETQY
TRBJ2-1,few,TRBV29-1,SVDPPAGEGYNEQF
TRBJ2-3,few,TRBV28,ASSEPGLAGGGADTQY
TRBJ2-5,once,TRBV20-1,SAQRGGTGFRETQY
TRBJ2-1,few,TRBV20-1,SASWDTTYNEQF
NA,few,TRBV20-1,SAPVRGVSDEQF
TRBJ1-1,NA,TRBV7-9,ASSPLDRNTEAF
TRBJ2-1,many,TRBV29-1,SVVVAGGLREQF
TRBJ2-1,NA,TRBV20-1,SASRGGRSNEQF
TRBJ2-7,NA,TRBV15,ATSSRGGAYEQY
TRBJ2-5,NA,TRBV7-9,ASSPTGTVGPQY
TRBJ1-4,few,TRBV7-9,ASSTLGANEKLF